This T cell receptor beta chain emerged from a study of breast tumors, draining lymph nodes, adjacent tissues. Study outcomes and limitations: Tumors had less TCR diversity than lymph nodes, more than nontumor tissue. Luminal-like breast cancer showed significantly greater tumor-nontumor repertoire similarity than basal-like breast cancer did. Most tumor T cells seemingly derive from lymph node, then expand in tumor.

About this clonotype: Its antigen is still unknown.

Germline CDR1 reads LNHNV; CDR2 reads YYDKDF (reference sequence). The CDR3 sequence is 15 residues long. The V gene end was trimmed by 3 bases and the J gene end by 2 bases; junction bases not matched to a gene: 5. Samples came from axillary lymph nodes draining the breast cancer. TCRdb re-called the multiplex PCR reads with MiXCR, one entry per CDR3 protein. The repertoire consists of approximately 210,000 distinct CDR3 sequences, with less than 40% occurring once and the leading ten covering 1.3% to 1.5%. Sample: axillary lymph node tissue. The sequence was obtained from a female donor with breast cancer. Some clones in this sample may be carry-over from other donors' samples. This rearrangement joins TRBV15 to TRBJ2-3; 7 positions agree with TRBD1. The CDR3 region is CATSSSGQNTDTQYF. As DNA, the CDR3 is TGTGCCACCAGCAGCTCGGGACAGAACACAGATACGCAGTATTTT.